Listed below are T cell receptor beta chains from one sample, sequenced in a study of T cell responses to AZD1222 COVID-19 vaccine. Produced via immunoSEQ multiplex PCR; TCRdb's table is partial and in-frame only. The sample lists roughly 150,000 clones; around nine tenths were seen once. Material: peripheral blood, obtained on day 0 of AZD1222 vaccination. The receptors were sampled from an adult in good health. Each CDR3 is given with its conserved first and last residue.

len: 16
v_gene: TRBV6-4
CDR3aa: CASSLTSRGGVYEQFF

len: 12
v_gene: TRBV6-5
CDR3aa: CASSSPPDGQYF

len: 14
v_gene: TRBV5-6
CDR3aa: CASSWGSAGDTQYF

len: 12
v_gene: TRBV30
CDR3aa: CAWSVLREKLFF

len: 11
v_gene: TRBV5-1
CDR3aa: CASRASELTFF

len: 16
v_gene: TRBV18
CDR3aa: CASSPPPGTAREKLFF

len: 15
v_gene: TRBV5-1
CDR3aa: CASSPGGGNHNEQFF

len: 13
v_gene: TRBV19
CDR3aa: CASSSKSTYEQYF

len: 14
v_gene: TRBV5-1
CDR3aa: CASSSLRGHTEAFF

len: 12
v_gene: TRBV7-9
CDR3aa: CASGGGLKTQYF

len: 14
v_gene: TRBV2
CDR3aa: CASRGLAGYNEQFF

len: 14
v_gene: TRBV12-5
CDR3aa: CASGIAGGIDTQYF

len: 12
v_gene: TRBV10-2
CDR3aa: CASSLSTGEAFF

len: 13
v_gene: TRBV6-4
CDR3aa: CASSDSDNTEAFF

len: 16
v_gene: TRBV5-1
CDR3aa: CASSLEGSGATDTQYF

len: 15
v_gene: TRBV6-2/TRBV6-3
CDR3aa: CASSYFQKPYNEQFF

len: 12
v_gene: TRBV19
CDR3aa: CASSIFGTEAFF

len: 14
v_gene: TRBV7-9
CDR3aa: CASSLGGPWETQYF

len: 13
v_gene: TRBV12-3/TRBV12-4
CDR3aa: CASSLDSDTEAFF

len: 13
v_gene: TRBV5-1
CDR3aa: CASSLNPPYGYTF

len: 15
v_gene: TRBV5-1
CDR3aa: CASSYDRDEGSPLHF

len: 15
v_gene: TRBV28
CDR3aa: CASSRTGYSNQPQHF

len: 16
v_gene: TRBV11-3
CDR3aa: CASSLGLAGVTGELFF

len: 16
v_gene: TRBV3-1/TRBV3-2
CDR3aa: CASSQDFAGPNSPLHF